This T cell receptor beta chain comes out of a study of graft-versus-host responses after intestinal transplantation. Study-wide background: Recipients obtained multivisceral, liver-intestinal, or isolated intestinal transplants.

This CDR3 spans 15 amino acids. V lost 4 bases and J 0 bases, leaving 10 bases between the germline ends. Germline values: CDR1 LNHDA, CDR2 SQIVND (reference sequence). Overall study findings and caveats: Recipient marrow showed GvH clones, some seen first in ileum or blood.

Plates contained 200,000 CFSE-labeled responder cells and 200,000 irradiated, violet-dye-labeled stimulator cells. Assay: immunoSEQ multiplex PCR; the TCRdb copy retains only in-frame clones and omits some. Here the sample spans 20,000 to 25,000 clones, 55% to 65% being singletons. The sample holds a few counts of this clone. The sequence was collected from a human patient who received an intestinal transplant. V and J are TRBV19 and TRBJ1-5, with a possible D match to TRBD1 (6 bases). Sample: alloreactive CD4+ T cells from a mixed lymphocyte reaction culture, taken before intestinal transplant. Documented subset: CFSE-low proliferating T cells sorted from roughly six-day pre-transplant mixed lymphocyte reaction (GvH or HvG direction). Here the CDR3 DNA reads TGTGCCAGTAGTACCCAGGGGCATAGCAATCAGCCCCAGCATTTT. Its translation: CASSTQGHSNQPQHF.